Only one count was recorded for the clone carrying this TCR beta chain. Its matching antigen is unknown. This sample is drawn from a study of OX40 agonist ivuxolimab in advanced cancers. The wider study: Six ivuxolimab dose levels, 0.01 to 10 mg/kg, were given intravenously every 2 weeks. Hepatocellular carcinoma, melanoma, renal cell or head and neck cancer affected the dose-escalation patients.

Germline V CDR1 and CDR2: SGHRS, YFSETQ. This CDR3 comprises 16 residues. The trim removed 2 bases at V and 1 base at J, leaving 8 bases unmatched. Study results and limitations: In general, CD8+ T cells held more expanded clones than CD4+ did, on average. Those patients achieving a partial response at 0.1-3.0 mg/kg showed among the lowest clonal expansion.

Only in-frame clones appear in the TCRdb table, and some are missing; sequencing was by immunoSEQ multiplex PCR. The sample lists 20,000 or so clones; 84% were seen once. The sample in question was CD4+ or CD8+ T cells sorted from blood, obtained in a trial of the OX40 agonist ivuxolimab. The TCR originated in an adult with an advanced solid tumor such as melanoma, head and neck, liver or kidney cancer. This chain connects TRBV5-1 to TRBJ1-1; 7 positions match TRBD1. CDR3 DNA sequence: TGCGCCAGCAGCTTCTTGGAGGGACAGAAGAACACTGAAGCTTTCTTT. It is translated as CASSFLEGQKNTEAFF.